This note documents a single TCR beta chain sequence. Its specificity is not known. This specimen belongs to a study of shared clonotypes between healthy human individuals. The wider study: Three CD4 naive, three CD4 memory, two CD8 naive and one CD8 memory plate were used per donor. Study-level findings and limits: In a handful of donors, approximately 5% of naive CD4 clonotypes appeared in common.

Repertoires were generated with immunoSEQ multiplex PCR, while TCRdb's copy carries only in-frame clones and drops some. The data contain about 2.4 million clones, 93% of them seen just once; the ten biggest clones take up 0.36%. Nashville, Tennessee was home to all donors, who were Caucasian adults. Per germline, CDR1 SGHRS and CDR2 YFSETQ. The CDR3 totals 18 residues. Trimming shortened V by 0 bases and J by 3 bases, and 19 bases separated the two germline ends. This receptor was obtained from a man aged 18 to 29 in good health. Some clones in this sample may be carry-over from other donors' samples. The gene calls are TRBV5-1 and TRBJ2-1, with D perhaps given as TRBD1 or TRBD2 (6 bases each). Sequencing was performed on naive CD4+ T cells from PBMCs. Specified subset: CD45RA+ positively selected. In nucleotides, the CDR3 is TGCGCCAGCAGCTTGGAGGGGGGTGGAGCGGCCCACTACAATGAGCAGTTCTTC. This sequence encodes CASSLEGGGAAHYNEQFF.